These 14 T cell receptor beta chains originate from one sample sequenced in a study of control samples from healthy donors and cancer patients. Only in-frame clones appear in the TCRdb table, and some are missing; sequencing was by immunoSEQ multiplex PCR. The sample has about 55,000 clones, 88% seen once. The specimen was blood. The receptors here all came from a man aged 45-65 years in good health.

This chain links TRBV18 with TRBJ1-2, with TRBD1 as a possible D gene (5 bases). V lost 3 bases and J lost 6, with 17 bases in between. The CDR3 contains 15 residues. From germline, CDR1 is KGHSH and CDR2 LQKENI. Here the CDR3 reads CASSPRSDGGDGYTF. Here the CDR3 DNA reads TGTGCCAGCTCACCGCGAAGTGACGGGGGTGATGGCTACACCTTC.

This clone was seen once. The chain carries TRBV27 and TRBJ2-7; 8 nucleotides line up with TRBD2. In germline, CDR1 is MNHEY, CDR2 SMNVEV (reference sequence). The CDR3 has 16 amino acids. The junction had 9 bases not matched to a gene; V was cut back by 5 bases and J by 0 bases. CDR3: CASSRGRAGGSYEQYF. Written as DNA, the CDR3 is TGTGCCAGCAGTAGGGGCCGGGCGGGGGGCTCCTACGAGCAGTACTTC.

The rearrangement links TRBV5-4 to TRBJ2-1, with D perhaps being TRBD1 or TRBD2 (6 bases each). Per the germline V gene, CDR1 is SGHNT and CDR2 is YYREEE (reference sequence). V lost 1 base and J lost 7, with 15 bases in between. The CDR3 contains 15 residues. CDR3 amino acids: CASSLPGAGGNEQFF. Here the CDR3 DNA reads TGTGCCAGCAGCTTGCCGGGGGCTGGAGGGAATGAGCAGTTCTTC.

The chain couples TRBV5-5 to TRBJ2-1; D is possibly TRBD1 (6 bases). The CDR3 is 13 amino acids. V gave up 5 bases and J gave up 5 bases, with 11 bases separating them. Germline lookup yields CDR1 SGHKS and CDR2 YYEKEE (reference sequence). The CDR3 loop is CASRLGQNNEQFF. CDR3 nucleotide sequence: TGTGCCAGCAGGTTAGGACAGAACAATGAGCAGTTCTTC.

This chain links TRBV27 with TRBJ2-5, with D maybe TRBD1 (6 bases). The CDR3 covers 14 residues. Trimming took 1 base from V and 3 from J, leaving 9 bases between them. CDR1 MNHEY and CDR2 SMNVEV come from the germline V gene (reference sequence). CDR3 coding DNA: TGTGCCAGCAGTTTATACGCAGGGGAAGAGACCCAGTACTTC. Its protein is CASSLYAGEETQYF.

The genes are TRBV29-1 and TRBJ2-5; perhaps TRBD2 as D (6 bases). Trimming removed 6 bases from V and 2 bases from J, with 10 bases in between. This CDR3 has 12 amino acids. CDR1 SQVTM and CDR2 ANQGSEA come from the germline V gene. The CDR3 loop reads CSVRGGQETQYF. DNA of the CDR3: TGCAGCGTCCGTGGGGGGCAAGAGACCCAGTACTTC.

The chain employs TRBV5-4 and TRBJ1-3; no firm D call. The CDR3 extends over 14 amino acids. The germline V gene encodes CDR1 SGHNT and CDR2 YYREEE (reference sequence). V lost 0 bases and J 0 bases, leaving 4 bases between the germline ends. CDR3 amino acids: CASSLDFSGNTIYF. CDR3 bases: TGTGCCAGCAGCTTGGACTTCTCTGGAAACACCATATATTTT.

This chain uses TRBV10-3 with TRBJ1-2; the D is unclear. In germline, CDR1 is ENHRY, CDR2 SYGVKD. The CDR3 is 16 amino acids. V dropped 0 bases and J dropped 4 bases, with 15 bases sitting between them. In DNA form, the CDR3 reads TGTGCCATCAGTGAGTCGACGTACCCGTCGGGCTATGGCTACACCTTC. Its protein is CAISESTYPSGYGYTF.

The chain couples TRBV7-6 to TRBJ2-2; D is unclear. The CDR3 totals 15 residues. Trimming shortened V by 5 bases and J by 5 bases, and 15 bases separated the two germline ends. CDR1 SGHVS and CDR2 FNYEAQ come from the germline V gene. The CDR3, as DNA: TGTGCCAGCAGCCCCATGGGCCAGCGAACCGGGGAGCTGTTTTTT. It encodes CASSPMGQRTGELFF. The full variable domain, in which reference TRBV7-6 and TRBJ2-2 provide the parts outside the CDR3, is GAGVSQSPRYKVTKRGQDVALRCDPISGHVSLYWYRQALGQGPEFLTYFNYEAQQDKSGLPNDRFSAERPEGSISTLTIQRTEQRDSAMYRCASSPMGQRTGELFFGEGSRLTVL.

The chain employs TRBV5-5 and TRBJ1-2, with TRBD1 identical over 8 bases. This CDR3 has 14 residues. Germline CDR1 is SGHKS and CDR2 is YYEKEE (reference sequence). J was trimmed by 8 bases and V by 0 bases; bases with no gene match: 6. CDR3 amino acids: CASSLEAGGMGYTF. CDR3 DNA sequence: TGTGCCAGCAGCTTGGAGGCAGGGGGCATGGGCTACACCTTC.

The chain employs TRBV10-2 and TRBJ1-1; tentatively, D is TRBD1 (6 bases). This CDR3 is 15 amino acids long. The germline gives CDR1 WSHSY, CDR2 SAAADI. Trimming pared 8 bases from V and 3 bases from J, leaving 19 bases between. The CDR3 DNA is TGCGCCAGCGGTGGGGCAGGGGCTGGTGACACTGAAGCTTTCTTT. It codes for CASGGAGAGDTEAFF.

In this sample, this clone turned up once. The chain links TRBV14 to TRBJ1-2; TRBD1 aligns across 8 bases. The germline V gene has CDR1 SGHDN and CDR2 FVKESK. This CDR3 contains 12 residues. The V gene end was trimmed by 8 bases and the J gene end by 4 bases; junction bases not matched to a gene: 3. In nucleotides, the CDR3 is TGTGCCAGCTCAGGGGGCGGCTATGGCTACACCTTC. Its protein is CASSGGGYGYTF.

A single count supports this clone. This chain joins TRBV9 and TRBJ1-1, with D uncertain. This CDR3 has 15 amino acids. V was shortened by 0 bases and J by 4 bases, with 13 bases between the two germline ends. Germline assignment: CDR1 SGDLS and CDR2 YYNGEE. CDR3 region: CASSVEHTLGTEAFF. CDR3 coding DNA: TGTGCCAGCAGCGTAGAGCACACCCTGGGCACTGAAGCTTTCTTT.

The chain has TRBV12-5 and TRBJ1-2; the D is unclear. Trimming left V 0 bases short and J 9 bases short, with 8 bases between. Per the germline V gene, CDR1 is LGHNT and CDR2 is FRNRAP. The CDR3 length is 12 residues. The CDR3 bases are TGTGCTAGTGGTTTGGTCGGGCAGCGCTACACCTTC. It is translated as CASGLVGQRYTF.